The 17 T cell receptor beta chains listed next were all sequenced from one sample in a study of metastatic and nonmetastatic thyroid tumors (dated by TCRdb to the early 2020s). No treatment had been received by any patient before thyroid surgery. The library came from PCR. The instrument was an Illumina HiSeq 4000. The public reads were reprocessed in TCRdb via fastp at Q25 and MiXCR, keeping in-frame beta chains. The sample table shows about 25,000 clones, and roughly a fifth are seen once. The leading ten clones occupy about 4.6% of the sample. The specimen sequenced was blood. The receptors stem from a male donor with papillary thyroid cancer or a benign thyroid nodule (not recorded which). Some clones in this sample may be carry-over from other donors' samples.

CDR3 loop: CASSYSGTTGELFF. The CDR3 bases are TGTGCCAGCAGTTACTCCGGGACCACCGGGGAGCTGTTTTTT. The V and J genes are TRBV6-5 and TRBJ2-2; TRBD1 or TRBD2 may be the D gene (5 bases each). V was trimmed by 0 bases and J by 4 bases, leaving 6 bases between them. The CDR3 totals 14 residues. Germline CDR1 MNHEY, CDR2 SVGAGI.

This clone is labeled as medium-sized. V usage is TRBV6-5 and J usage is TRBJ1-6; the D is unclear. The CDR3 sequence is 13 residues long. The V end was cut by 0 bases, the J end by 7 bases, with 4 bases between. Germline V CDR1 and CDR2: MNHEY, SVGAGI. The CDR3 DNA follows: TGTGCCAGCAGTTACTCGAACAATTCACCCCTCCACTTT. Translated: CASSYSNNSPLHF.

This clone is classed as medium-sized. The CDR3 region has the DNA TGTGCCATCGCGAGGGACCCAGGGAATTCACCCCTCCACTTT. Its protein is CAIARDPGNSPLHF. The chain recombines TRBV6-1 with TRBJ1-6; maybe TRBD1 (5 bases). The CDR3 is 14 amino acids. Between the trimmed V and J ends, which lost 10 bases and 7 bases, there was a span of 17 bases. From germline, CDR1 is MNHNS and CDR2 SASEGT.

This clone was detected ten times or more. The J gene is TRBJ2-7, the V gene TRBV5-6; 10 bases line up with TRBD2. The CDR3 runs 14 residues. J gave up 3 bases and V 3 bases, and 3 bases lay outside the gene matches. In germline, CDR1 is SGHDT, CDR2 YYEEEE. The CDR3 coding sequence is TGTGCCAGCAGCTCGGCTAGCGGGAGCTACGAGCAGTACTTC. Translating gives CASSSASGSYEQYF.

The genes are TRBV27 and TRBJ2-1, with D uncertain. The CDR3 sequence is 16 residues long. Deletions cut 5 bases from V and 0 bases from J, with 14 bases between. Germline-derived CDR1 and CDR2 are MNHEY and SMNVEV (reference sequence). The DNA of the CDR3 is TGTGCCAGCAGTATCAAGGCGGTCCGCTCCTACAATGAGCAGTTCTTC. Translated, it gives CASSIKAVRSYNEQFF.

The gene calls are TRBV6-1 and TRBJ1-6; 7 bases line up with TRBD1. CDR3 length: 14 amino acids. CDR1 and CDR2 from the germline V gene are MNHNS and SASEGT. J was trimmed by 10 bases and V by 5 bases; bases with no gene match: 8. The CDR3: CASSTTGKSSPLHF. CDR3 coding DNA: TGTGCCAGCAGTACGACAGGGAAAAGCTCACCCCTCCACTTT.

This clone was seen ten or more times. The chain joins TRBV30 to TRBJ2-1; 11 bases map to TRBD1. Germline loops: CDR1 GTSNPN, CDR2 SVGIG (reference sequence). Unmatched junction bases numbered 2, after V lost 8 bases and J lost 2 bases. CDR3 size: 13 residues. CDR3 amino acids: CARDRGTYNEQFF. The CDR3 DNA is TGTGCCAGGGACAGGGGGACCTACAATGAGCAGTTCTTC.

Judged by abundance, this clone is medium-sized. V gene TRBV6-1 combines with J gene TRBJ2-7; weak D call: TRBD1 (6 bases). CDR3 length equals 14 residues. V was shortened by 4 bases and J by 2 bases, with 12 bases between the two germline ends. Germline CDR1 MNHNS, CDR2 SASEGT. The chain's CDR3 is CASSVSRGTYEQYF. CDR3 DNA: TGTGCCAGCAGTGTATCCAGGGGAACCTACGAGCAGTACTTC.

As concerns this clone: Because the CDR3 is missing its conserved closing phenylalanine or tryptophan, this is likely a read error. The CDR3 nucleotides read TGTGCCAGCAGTTTGGGAGATACCCAGTACGTC. Protein: CASSLGDTQYV. This rearrangement joins TRBV27 to TRBJ2-5; TRBD2 is a possible D gene (5 bases). The germline V gene has CDR1 MNHEY and CDR2 SMNVEV (reference sequence). The CDR3 loop spans 11 amino acids. Trimming took off 3 bases at V and 8 bases at J, with 7 bases between the two ends.

By share, this clone ranks as medium-sized (0.01 to 0.1%). The chain carries TRBV24-1 and TRBJ2-1, with TRBD1 as a possible D gene (6 bases). CDR3 size: 15 residues. Germline loops: CDR1 KGHDR, CDR2 SFDVKD. The V and J ends lost 5 bases and 10 bases respectively, with 20 bases between them. CDR3 DNA sequence: TGTGCCACCAGTGGTTCGGACAGCCCTAGTAGAGAGCAGTTCTTC. It specifies CATSGSDSPSREQFF.

This clone was seen repeatedly, ten times or more. The rearrangement links TRBV7-8 to TRBJ2-1; the match to TRBD1 covers 7 bases. After removal of 4 bases from V and 2 bases from J, the junction contained 14 bases not matched to a gene. The CDR3 is 18 amino acids. Germline V lookup: CDR1 SGHVS, CDR2 FQNEAQ. The CDR3 nucleotides read TGTGCCAGCAGCTCCCCAGGGGAAGGGGGCCTCGCCTACAATGAGCAGTTCTTC. This gives the protein CASSSPGEGGLAYNEQFF. The full variable domain, its missing parts supplied by reference TRBV7-8 and TRBJ2-1, is GAGVSQSPRYKVAKRGQDVALRCDPISGHVSLFWYQQALGQGPEFLTYFQNEAQLDKSGLPSDRFFAERPEGSVSTLKIQRTQQEDSAVYLCASSSPGEGGLAYNEQFFGPGTRLTVL.

This clone is labeled as medium-sized. The chain uses TRBV28 and TRBJ2-2; possible D gene TRBD1, 6 bases. CDR1 MDHEN and CDR2 SYDVKM come from the germline V gene. The CDR3 is made up of 17 amino acids. V lost 2 bases and J 1 base, leaving 14 bases between the germline ends. CDR3 amino acids: CASSLIVGGENTGELFF. As DNA, the CDR3 is TGTGCCAGCAGTTTAATCGTTGGGGGCGAGAACACCGGGGAGCTGTTTTTT.

This sequence joins TRBV2 and TRBJ1-2; D is possibly TRBD1 (5 bases). This CDR3 region has 13 residues. Germline CDR1 is SNHLY and CDR2 is FYNNEI. Deletions cut 8 bases from V and 3 bases from J, with 13 bases between. The CDR3 bases are TGTGCCAGCGTGGGTGGGGGTTACTATGGCTACACCTTC. Translation: CASVGGGYYGYTF.

The rearrangement joins TRBV6-1 to TRBJ1-2; TRBD1 is a possible D gene (5 bases). This CDR3 has 13 residues. The V gene lost 6 bases and the J gene lost 7 bases, with 15 bases spanning the gap. Germline V lookup: CDR1 MNHNS, CDR2 SASEGT. The CDR3, as DNA: TGTGCCAGCAGATCCGGGACCTCAAGTGGCTACACCTTC. It specifies CASRSGTSSGYTF.

This clone was recorded many times. Being one base from a much bigger clone, this may be a read error. Other DNA variants within this sample encode the same CDR3. The chain has TRBV2 and TRBJ1-2; TRBD1 is a possible D gene (5 bases). The CDR3 totals 13 residues. CDR1 is SNHLY and CDR2 is FYNNEI in the germline V gene. V dropped 11 bases and J dropped 0 bases, with 13 bases sitting between them. The DNA of the CDR3 is TGTGCCGACACAGGAGGCTCTAACTATGGCTACACCTTC. This codes for CADTGGSNYGYTF.

In the case of this clone: The same CDR3 arises from other DNA sequences in this sample as well. The chain employs TRBV19 and TRBJ2-1; TRBD2 matches at 7 bases. With 6 bases clipped from V and 4 bases from J, the junction kept 15 bases outside the gene matches. Per the germline V gene, CDR1 is LNHDA and CDR2 is SQIVND (reference sequence). The CDR3 is made up of 17 amino acids. DNA for the CDR3: TGTGCCAGTAGCAAACGCGGGGGAGGGGTGGAGTACAATGAGCAGTTCTTC. It yields the protein CASSKRGGGVEYNEQFF.

The chain employs TRBV5-1 and TRBJ2-2, with 12 bases lining up with TRBD2. V shed 1 base, J shed 5 bases, and the junction held 0 bases outside the gene matches. The CDR3 loop spans 15 amino acids. The germline V gene encodes CDR1 SGHRS and CDR2 YFSETQ. Written as DNA, the CDR3 is TGCGCCAGCAGCTTGACTAGCGGGGGGACCGGGGAGCTGTTTTTT. This translates into CASSLTSGGTGELFF.